The rows below give T cell receptor beta chains drawn from one sample of a study of T-cell memory formation after mild COVID-19. Each CDR3 protein is one row after TCRdb ran MiXCR on the 5' RACE reads. The sample lists 400,000 to 500,000 distinct CDR3 sequences; more than 20% were seen once. Source material: PBMCs or a T cell subset sorted from them (not recorded which). These receptors were obtained from an adult woman who had mild COVID-19 (a few samples of this study predate the infection). Cell type and time point are not known. Each CDR3 is given without its conserved first and last residue. Clone size is not always given. Where it is, it says once, few, many or a class for expanded clones.

J gene	clone size	CDR3 length	V gene	CDR3 protein
TRBJ2-3	few	11	TRBV20-1	SMEGESTDTQY
TRBJ2-3	NA	11	TRBV7-3	ATARVSTDTQY
TRBJ2-7	few	12	TRBV7-8	ASSLPLRGSEQY
TRBJ1-2	NA	11	TRBV12-3/TRBV12-4	ASSFGGLGGYT
TRBJ2-1	NA	12	TRBV12-3/TRBV12-4	ASSPPGLATEQF
TRBJ1-2	NA	14	TRBV4-1	ASSQDMAGGMLGYT
TRBJ1-2	NA	13	TRBV18	ASSPKRDGTYGYT
TRBJ2-5	NA	9	TRBV6-6	ASSDLGTQY
TRBJ2-3	many	13	TRBV5-4	ASSLDMVGTDTQY
TRBJ2-3	NA	12	TRBV12-3/TRBV12-4	ASSLDREGDTQY
TRBJ2-5	many	16	TRBV24-1	ATSDGGLAGGRQETQY
TRBJ2-1	NA	12	TRBV7-2	ASSPSWAYNEQF
TRBJ1-1	NA	13	TRBV12-5	ASGSELVGNTEAF
TRBJ1-3	NA	11	TRBV4-3	ASSQVAGNTIY